What follows are 29 T cell receptor beta chains derived from one specimen sequenced in a study of shared clonotypes between healthy human individuals. Only in-frame clones appear in the TCRdb table, and some are missing; sequencing was by immunoSEQ multiplex PCR. The sample includes about 710,000 clones, approximately 77% of them seen just once. Sequenced input: memory CD4+ T cells sorted from blood. The sample's subset: CD45RA-negative fraction. The receptors shown here come from a woman aged 25-40 years in good health.

The V call is TRBV5-8, the J call TRBJ2-1, with 8 bases lining up with TRBD1. This CDR3 region has 13 residues. Germline CDR1 is SGHTS and CDR2 is YDEGEE. V lost 5 bases and J lost 8; bases outside the gene matches: 6. The CDR3 protein is CASRRTGLHEQFF. The CDR3 bases are TGTGCCAGCAGGAGGACAGGGTTGCATGAGCAGTTCTTC.

The chain combines TRBV4-1 with TRBJ2-7; 9 bases agree with TRBD1. Per germline, CDR1 MGHRA and CDR2 YSYEKL. Trimming removed 0 bases from V and 0 bases from J; junction bases left unmatched: 3. The CDR3 consists of 16 residues. The CDR3 is CASSQEKGQGSYEQYF. In nucleotides, the CDR3 is TGCGCCAGCAGCCAAGAAAAGGGACAGGGCTCCTACGAGCAGTACTTC.

This clone was detected once. This chain uses TRBV29-1 with TRBJ1-6; 7 nucleotides line up with TRBD1. Looked up from germline, CDR1 is SQVTM and CDR2 is ANQGSEA. The ends lost 6 bases at V and 6 bases at J; junction bases unmatched: 8. This CDR3 is 14 amino acids long. CDR3 sequence (DNA): TGCAGCGTGGCACAGGGGACACCTAATTCACCCCTCCACTTT. Its protein is CSVAQGTPNSPLHF.

This clone was seen more than once but under ten times. The chain has TRBV10-3 and TRBJ1-2, with D possibly TRBD1 on 6 matching bases. CDR1 is ENHRY, CDR2 SYGVKD, per germline. The CDR3 is 15 amino acids. Deletions cut 4 bases from V and 4 bases from J, with 16 bases between. CDR3 in DNA: TGTGCCATCAGTGGAGGGACACACCTCGCCTATGGCTACACCTTC. Protein product: CAISGGTHLAYGYTF.

The chain couples TRBV9 to TRBJ1-1; the D gene is possibly TRBD1 (5 bases). Trimming pared 0 bases from V and 5 bases from J, leaving 14 bases between. This CDR3 has 15 residues. CDR1 is SGDLS and CDR2 is YYNGEE in the germline V gene. The CDR3 reads CASSVGHGGLTEAFF. In DNA form, the CDR3 reads TGTGCCAGCAGCGTAGGTCACGGGGGGTTAACTGAAGCTTTCTTT.

The chain uses TRBV19 and TRBJ1-5; D remains unclear. The germline V and J ends were trimmed by 10 bases and 3 bases, with 13 bases remaining between them. The CDR3 runs to 13 residues. Germline CDR1 LNHDA, CDR2 SQIVND (reference sequence). The chain's CDR3 is CATKWGFNQPQHF. CDR3 nucleotide sequence: TGTGCCACCAAGTGGGGTTTCAATCAGCCCCAGCATTTT.

This chain links TRBV28 with TRBJ2-7, with D possibly being TRBD2 (6 bases). Trimming left V 2 bases short and J 3 bases short, with 14 bases between. Per germline, CDR1 MDHEN and CDR2 SYDVKM. The length of the CDR3 is 15 residues. CDR3: CASSLELAIRYEQYF. The CDR3 nucleotides are TGTGCCAGCAGTTTAGAGCTAGCGATACGCTACGAGCAGTACTTC.

The J gene is TRBJ1-3, the V gene TRBV30, with a tentative D call TRBD1 (5 bases). V dropped 5 bases and J dropped 0 bases, with 14 bases sitting between them. Germline V lookup: CDR1 GTSNPN, CDR2 SVGIG (reference sequence). The CDR3 spans 15 residues. In DNA, the CDR3 is TGTGCCTGGGGGGGTATCTTGTACTCTGGAAACACCATATATTTT. It encodes CAWGGILYSGNTIYF.

In its sample, this clone was seen a few times. V usage is TRBV5-4 and J usage is TRBJ2-3; D is uncertain. Germline V CDR1 and CDR2: SGHNT, YYREEE (reference sequence). With 6 bases removed from V and 3 bases from J, the gap between germline ends came to 14 bases. The CDR3 spans 14 residues. Written as DNA, the CDR3 is TGTGCCAGCACCCGAACGATTGGGACAGATACGCAGTATTTT. This encodes CASTRTIGTDTQYF.

V is TRBV5-1 and J is TRBJ2-5; 10 bases agree with TRBD2. CDR3 size: 18 residues. Germline CDR1 reads SGHRS; CDR2 reads YFSETQ. Trimming at V came to 4 bases and at J to 1 base, leaving 13 bases not matched to a gene. This CDR3 is CASSPGALAGEGQETQYF. As DNA, the CDR3 is TGCGCCAGCAGCCCGGGTGCCCTAGCGGGAGAGGGCCAAGAGACCCAGTACTTC.

The chain employs TRBV27 and TRBJ1-5, with D hard to call. The CDR3 contains 13 residues. Germline CDR1 is MNHEY and CDR2 is SMNVEV (reference sequence). V lost 5 bases and J lost 1, with 6 bases in between. This chain's CDR3 is CASSRKSNQPQHF. The CDR3 DNA follows: TGTGCCAGCAGTCGGAAGAGCAATCAGCCCCAGCATTTT.

This clone was found a few times. The rearrangement uses TRBV18 and TRBJ2-3; D not certain. V gave up 4 bases and J gave up 2 bases, with 10 bases separating them. The germline V gene has CDR1 KGHSH and CDR2 LQKENI. The CDR3 runs to 14 residues. The CDR3: CASSRAQTTDTQYF. The CDR3 DNA reads as TGTGCCAGCTCACGGGCACAGACCACAGATACGCAGTATTTT.

The CDR3 loop is CASSAPAGWDTGELFF. DNA of the CDR3: TGTGCCAGCAGCGCGCCGGCGGGGTGGGACACCGGGGAGCTGTTTTTT. The rearrangement uses TRBV11-3 and TRBJ2-2, with D tentatively TRBD2 (6 bases). Germline-derived CDR1 and CDR2 are SGHNT and YENEEA. The CDR3 has 16 amino acids. V lost 5 bases, J lost 3 bases, and 16 bases lay in between.

This clone has a single count. The chain carries TRBV5-6 and TRBJ1-2, with 9 bases identical to TRBD1. The junction had 4 bases not matched to a gene; V was cut back by 0 bases and J by 4 bases. Germline V gene sequence: CDR1 SGHDT, CDR2 YYEEEE. CDR3 length equals 15 residues. DNA for the CDR3: TGTGCCAGCAGCTTGGCGACAGGGGGAATCTATGGCTACACCTTC. Protein: CASSLATGGIYGYTF.

A few counts support this clone. The chain is built from TRBV28 and TRBJ1-2; TRBD1 aligns across 7 bases. The CDR3 has 14 amino acids. The V segment lost 5 bases and the J segment 4 bases; nucleotides outside the gene matches: 7. Germline assignment: CDR1 MDHEN and CDR2 SYDVKM. Here the CDR3 reads CASSHRGSGYGYTF. The CDR3 bases are TGTGCCAGCAGTCACAGGGGAAGCGGCTATGGCTACACCTTC.

V usage is TRBV9 and J usage is TRBJ2-7; 7 bases map to TRBD2. CDR1 is SGDLS and CDR2 is YYNGEE in the germline V gene. This CDR3 spans 14 amino acids. Trimming cost V 0 bases and J 6 bases; bases outside gene matches: 6. CDR3 sequence reads: CASSVGTSLPEQYF. The CDR3 region has the DNA TGTGCCAGCAGCGTAGGGACTAGTCTACCCGAGCAGTACTTC.

J is TRBJ2-3 and V is TRBV5-1; 7 bases are shared with TRBD2. Germline-derived CDR1 and CDR2 are SGHRS and YFSETQ. Losses at the gene ends were 4 bases for V and 1 base for J; bases not matched to a gene: 3. This CDR3 is 14 amino acids long. As DNA, the CDR3 is TGCGCCAGCAGCGTCCTAGCGGGCACAGATACGCAGTATTTT. Translating it yields CASSVLAGTDTQYF.

The chain is built from TRBV10-3 and TRBJ1-1; unclear D gene. The CDR3 has 11 amino acids. Germline assignment: CDR1 ENHRY and CDR2 SYGVKD. V lost 5 bases, J lost 6 bases, and 7 bases lay in between. CDR3 sequence (DNA): TGTGCCATCAGTACGAGCGCTGAAGCTTTCTTT. Its protein is CAISTSAEAFF.

The chain recombines TRBV27 with TRBJ2-3; TRBD1 or TRBD2 may be the D gene (5 bases each). This CDR3 contains 18 residues. The V and J ends lost 3 bases and 0 bases respectively, with 19 bases between them. Looked up from germline, CDR1 is MNHEY and CDR2 is SMNVEV (reference sequence). CDR3 sequence: CASSFWSDRGPSTDTQYF. CDR3 in DNA: TGTGCCAGCAGTTTTTGGAGCGACCGGGGACCTAGCACAGATACGCAGTATTTT.

V is TRBV7-9 and J is TRBJ2-1; TRBD2 aligns across 10 bases. The ends lost 1 base at V and 10 bases at J; junction bases unmatched: 4. This CDR3 spans 14 amino acids. Germline V gene data show CDR1 as SEHNR and CDR2 as FQNEAQ (reference sequence). The CDR3 reads CASSLVSGGEEQFF. CDR3 DNA sequence: TGTGCCAGCAGCTTAGTAAGCGGGGGGGAGGAGCAGTTCTTC.

The rearrangement joins TRBV18 to TRBJ2-3, with D tentatively TRBD2 (6 bases). The V gene's germline CDR1 is KGHSH and CDR2 LQKENI. The ends were cut back, 3 bases at V and 3 bases at J, with 10 bases in the middle. This CDR3 has 14 amino acids. CDR3 amino acids: CASSPRRGTDTQYF. The CDR3 nucleotides are TGTGCCAGCTCACCGCGGAGGGGTACAGATACGCAGTATTTT.

The genes are TRBV6-4 and TRBJ1-1; D call uncertain. The CDR3 sequence is 14 residues long. V lost 4 bases and J 4 bases, leaving 13 bases between the germline ends. The germline V gene has CDR1 MRHNA and CDR2 SNTAGT. The CDR3 spells CASSVRSVGTEAFF. The CDR3 DNA sequence: TGTGCCAGCAGTGTAAGGTCGGTGGGCACTGAAGCTTTCTTT.

The genes are TRBV7-8 and TRBJ2-5; the match to TRBD1 covers 10 bases. The J call is in doubt because the DNA end fits TRBJ2-7 better. This CDR3 region has 16 residues. CDR1 and CDR2 from the germline V gene are SGHVS and FQNEAQ. CDR3 amino acids: CASSPRGRDRGYEQYF. CDR3 sequence (DNA): TGTGCCAGCAGCCCTAGGGGGCGGGACAGGGGCTACGAGCAGTACTTC.

This clone has only a few counts. The chain has TRBV11-2 and TRBJ1-2; 11 bases match TRBD1. Looked up from germline, CDR1 is SGHAT and CDR2 is FQNNGV. The trim removed 4 bases at V and 2 bases at J, leaving 3 bases unmatched. CDR3 length: 15 amino acids. The CDR3 here is CASSSRDRGNYGYTF. The CDR3, as DNA: TGTGCCAGCAGCTCGAGGGACAGGGGGAACTATGGCTACACCTTC.

V and J are TRBV6-5 and TRBJ2-7, with TRBD2 matching 8 bases. The CDR3 has 14 residues. Germline loops: CDR1 MNHEY, CDR2 SVGAGI. J gave up 5 bases and V 5 bases, and 8 bases lay outside the gene matches. The CDR3 reads CASSTSGGPHEQYF. CDR3 bases: TGTGCCAGCAGTACTAGCGGAGGACCCCACGAGCAGTACTTC.

This chain uses TRBV18 with TRBJ2-7; perhaps D is TRBD1 or TRBD2 (5 bases each). Germline loops: CDR1 KGHSH, CDR2 LQKENI. The CDR3 spans 14 residues. The germline V and J ends were trimmed by 6 bases and 5 bases, with 17 bases remaining between them. The CDR3 sequence: CASSQSASRDEQYF. In nucleotides, the CDR3 is TGTGCCAGCTCCCAGTCGGCTAGCAGGGACGAGCAGTACTTC.

The V gene is TRBV4-1, the J gene TRBJ2-7; D possibly corresponds to TRBD2 (5 bases). CDR3 length: 15 residues. Trimming took 0 bases from V and 2 from J, leaving 11 bases between them. Germline V gene data show CDR1 as MGHRA and CDR2 as YSYEKL. CDR3 bases: TGCGCCAGCAGCCAAGATGACTACGGAACCTACGAGCAGTACTTC. It specifies CASSQDDYGTYEQYF.

The rearrangement joins TRBV28 to TRBJ2-2; TRBD1 agrees at 8 bases. The germline V gene has CDR1 MDHEN and CDR2 SYDVKM. V shed 4 bases and J 8 bases; nucleotides not matched to a gene: 9. The CDR3 is made up of 15 amino acids. In DNA, the CDR3 is TGTGCCAGCAGTTGGGACAGGTTGTCGGGTGGGGAGCTGTTTTTT. This encodes CASSWDRLSGGELFF.

CDR3: CASSIVSGTYNEQFF. The CDR3 DNA is TGTGCCAGTAGTATTGTTAGCGGAACCTACAATGAGCAGTTCTTC. The chain links TRBV19 to TRBJ2-1, with a tentative D call TRBD2 (6 bases). V was cut by 3 bases and J by 2 bases, with 11 bases left in between. The germline gives CDR1 LNHDA, CDR2 SQIVND (reference sequence). This CDR3 spans 15 amino acids.